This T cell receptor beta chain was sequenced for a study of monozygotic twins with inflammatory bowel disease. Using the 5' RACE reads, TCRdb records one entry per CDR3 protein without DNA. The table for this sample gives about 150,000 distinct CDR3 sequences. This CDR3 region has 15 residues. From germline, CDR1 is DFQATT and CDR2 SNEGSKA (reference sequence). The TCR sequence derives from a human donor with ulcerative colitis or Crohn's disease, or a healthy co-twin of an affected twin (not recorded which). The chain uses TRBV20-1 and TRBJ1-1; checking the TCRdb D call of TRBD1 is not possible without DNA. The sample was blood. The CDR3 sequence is CSARERGVRNTEAFF.